Listed here are 24 T cell receptor beta chains from one sample, sequenced in a study of shared clonotypes between healthy human individuals (dated by TCRdb to the early 2020s). Library preparation used the immunoSEQ multiplex PCR assay. TCRdb stores this immuneACCESS table with in-frame sequences only. Part of the clones is absent; in the studies checked, under half of the shortfall reflects unresolved V genes, and no reason is known for the rest. This sample is represented by millions of clones; approximately 95% of them were singletons. The biggest ten clones account for 0.39% of the sample. Sequenced: naive CD4+ T cells from PBMCs. The sample's cell subset or site label is to be understood as: CD45RA+ positively selected. These receptors all come from a man between 18 and 29 years old in good health. Some clones in this sample may be carry-over from other donors' samples.

V usage is TRBV5-1 and J usage is TRBJ2-7; TRBD1 is a possible D gene (5 bases). The V end was cut by 4 bases, the J end by 0 bases, with 11 bases between. Germline V lookup: CDR1 SGHRS, CDR2 YFSETQ. The length of the CDR3 is 14 residues. CDR3: CASSLRQRSYEQYF. DNA of the CDR3: TGCGCCAGCAGCCTTAGACAGCGCTCCTACGAGCAGTACTTC.

This clone was counted a few times. This chain connects TRBV30 to TRBJ1-5; perhaps TRBD1 as D (5 bases). Germline V gene lookup returns CDR1 GTSNPN and CDR2 SVGIG (reference sequence). The germline V and J ends were trimmed by 0 bases and 0 bases, with 15 bases remaining between them. The CDR3 spans 17 residues. CDR3: CAWSVGGRAYSNQPQHF. The CDR3 DNA reads TGTGCCTGGAGTGTGGGAGGCAGGGCTTATAGCAATCAGCCCCAGCATTTT.

The chain has TRBV2 and TRBJ2-1, with 7 positions matching TRBD2. Germline V gene lookup returns CDR1 SNHLY and CDR2 FYNNEI. The CDR3 has 15 amino acids. Trimming at V came to 5 bases and at J to 4 bases, leaving 8 bases not matched to a gene. In nucleotides, the CDR3 is TGTGCCAGCAGTCGGGACTACTCGACGTACAATGAGCAGTTCTTC. Translated, it gives CASSRDYSTYNEQFF.

The chain joins TRBV11-1 to TRBJ2-1; 8 positions match TRBD1. Germline lookup yields CDR1 SGHAT and CDR2 FQDESV (reference sequence). This CDR3 spans 16 amino acids. Unmatched junction bases numbered 12, after V lost 4 bases and J lost 7 bases. The CDR3 protein is CASSSPAGGAYNEQFF. Here the CDR3 DNA reads TGTGCCAGCAGCTCCCCAGCAGGGGGCGCGTATAATGAGCAGTTCTTC.

The chain has TRBV27 and TRBJ1-2; TRBD1 agrees at 7 bases. Germline CDR1 and CDR2: MNHEY and SMNVEV (reference sequence). The CDR3 is 14 residues long. V was pared by 6 bases and J by 7 bases, with 11 bases of the junction left unmatched. CDR3 nucleotides: TGTGCCAGCAGAAGGACAGGTACTCAAGGTGGCTACACCTTC. It encodes CASRRTGTQGGYTF.

The V call is TRBV9, the J call TRBJ1-3, with D uncertain. This CDR3 has 13 amino acids. The germline gives CDR1 SGDLS, CDR2 YYNGEE. Trimming shortened V by 0 bases and J by 7 bases, and 8 bases separated the two germline ends. The CDR3 reads CASSVEAMNTIYF. CDR3 coding DNA: TGTGCCAGCAGCGTAGAGGCAATGAACACCATATATTTT.

For the CDR3, the DNA is TGTGCCATCAGTAGACTCCAGGCTTTCCATGAAGCTTTCTTT. It specifies CAISRLQAFHEAFF. The chain combines TRBV10-3 with TRBJ1-1; D is ambiguous. The germline V and J ends were trimmed by 5 bases and 7 bases, with 17 bases remaining between them. The CDR3 spans 14 residues. The V gene's germline CDR1 is ENHRY and CDR2 SYGVKD.

Comment on this clone: The sample has other DNA sequences that encode this CDR3 too. The V call is TRBV18, the J call TRBJ2-7; D tentatively fits TRBD1 or TRBD2 (5 bases each). CDR1 is KGHSH, CDR2 LQKENI, per germline. This CDR3 contains 14 residues. V lost 0 bases, J lost 2 bases, and 8 bases lay in between. The CDR3 loop reads CASSPPGVPYEQYF. The CDR3 bases are TGTGCCAGCTCACCACCGGGGGTCCCCTACGAGCAGTACTTC. The full variable domain, with the rest looked up from reference TRBV18 and TRBJ2-7, is NAGVMQNPRHLVRRRGQEARLRCSPMKGHSHVYWYRQLPEEGLKFMVYLQKENIIDESGMPKERFSAEFPKEGPSILRIQQVVRGDSAAYFCASSPPGVPYEQYFGPGTRLTVT.

V gene TRBV4-1 combines with J gene TRBJ2-5; tentatively, D is TRBD2 (5 bases). From germline, CDR1 is MGHRA and CDR2 YSYEKL. This CDR3 is built from 16 residues. V was trimmed by 2 bases and J by 2 bases, leaving 15 bases between them. The CDR3, as DNA: TGCGCCAGCAGCCAATTCGGGGAGAGGTTGCAAGAGACCCAGTACTTC. This gives the protein CASSQFGERLQETQYF.

The rearrangement uses TRBV18 and TRBJ2-1; D is perhaps TRBD2 (6 bases). The CDR3 totals 17 residues. In germline, CDR1 is KGHSH, CDR2 LQKENI. V was cut by 3 bases and J by 4 bases, with 19 bases left in between. The CDR3 DNA is TGTGCCAGCTCACCCCCCTTGCTGTCAGCGGGTTACAATGAGCAGTTCTTC. It codes for CASSPPLLSAGYNEQFF.

The chain employs TRBV5-1 and TRBJ1-1, with unresolved D. This CDR3 has 15 residues. The germline V gene has CDR1 SGHRS and CDR2 YFSETQ. The V and J ends lost 2 bases and 7 bases respectively, with 18 bases between them. The CDR3: CASSFAGPPEFEAFF. CDR3 DNA sequence: TGCGCCAGCAGCTTTGCCGGGCCCCCTGAATTTGAAGCTTTCTTT.

The chain is built from TRBV5-4 and TRBJ1-1, with D possibly being TRBD1 (5 bases). CDR3 length equals 15 residues. V was pared by 4 bases and J by 1 base, with 14 bases between. Germline CDR1 SGHNT, CDR2 YYREEE (reference sequence). The CDR3 DNA reads as TGTGCCAGCAGCGACAAGGGGAGCGGGAACACTGAAGCTTTCTTT. Its protein is CASSDKGSGNTEAFF.

This clone was observed a single time. The V and J genes are TRBV5-5 and TRBJ1-5; D unresolved. This CDR3 contains 14 residues. Germline V CDR1 and CDR2: SGHKS, YYEKEE (reference sequence). V lost 4 bases, J lost 4 bases, and 12 bases lay in between. CDR3 coding DNA: TGTGCCAGCAGCCTCCTCCGTTCTAATCAGCCCCAGCATTTT. As protein: CASSLLRSNQPQHF.

In nucleotides, the CDR3 is TGCGCCAGCAGCCAGGGGACAGGTGAAGCTTTCTTT. Its protein is CASSQGTGEAFF. The V call is TRBV5-1, the J call TRBJ1-1; 8 bases are a match to TRBD1. Germline-derived CDR1 and CDR2 are SGHRS and YFSETQ. Germline trimming cut 4 bases from V and 7 bases from J; bases unmatched to any gene: 3. This CDR3 contains 12 residues. The variable domain in full, with the rest retrieved from reference TRBV5-1 and TRBJ1-1, is KAGVTQTPRYLIKTRGQQVTLSCSPISGHRSVSWYQQTPGQGLQFLFEYFSETQRNKGNFPGRFSGRQFSNSRSEMNVSTLELGDSALYLCASSQGTGEAFFGQGTRLTVV.

The gene calls are TRBV5-5 and TRBJ1-5; 7 nucleotides agree with TRBD1. The CDR3 has 15 residues. The germline gives CDR1 SGHKS, CDR2 YYEKEE (reference sequence). The V gene end was trimmed by 4 bases and the J gene end by 5 bases; junction bases not matched to a gene: 9. The CDR3 DNA follows: TGTGCCAGCAGCACACAGGGGTACCCTGATCAGCCCCAGCATTTT. Translated: CASSTQGYPDQPQHF.

J is TRBJ2-1 and V is TRBV29-1; tentatively, D is TRBD1 (5 bases). This CDR3 has 12 residues. With 4 bases removed from V and 9 bases from J, the gap between germline ends came to 13 bases. Per germline, CDR1 SQVTM and CDR2 ANQGSEA. The CDR3 sequence: CSVGQILVEQFF. DNA for the CDR3: TGCAGCGTTGGACAGATCTTGGTTGAGCAGTTCTTC.

The rearrangement links TRBV5-1 to TRBJ2-5; D is unresolved. Germline V gene sequence: CDR1 SGHRS, CDR2 YFSETQ. The CDR3 has 13 residues. V lost 5 bases, J lost 2 bases, and 10 bases lay in between. The CDR3 spells CASRRQPQETQYF. CDR3 DNA: TGCGCCAGCAGGAGGCAGCCACAAGAGACCCAGTACTTC.

V is TRBV10-3 and J is TRBJ2-1; a possible D gene is TRBD2 (5 bases). Trimming cost V 2 bases and J 10 bases, with 15 bases left between them. The CDR3 extends over 14 amino acids. Germline values: CDR1 ENHRY, CDR2 SYGVKD. The CDR3 loop reads CAISERDGDREQFF. The CDR3 bases are TGTGCCATCAGTGAGCGGGATGGAGACCGGGAGCAGTTCTTC.

The V gene is TRBV7-2, the J gene TRBJ1-1, with D possibly TRBD1 on 5 matching bases. Deletions cut 1 base from V and 8 bases from J, with 14 bases between. The CDR3 contains 14 residues. Per the germline V gene, CDR1 is SGHTA and CDR2 is FQGNSA. CDR3 nucleotides: TGTGCCAGCAGCTTAGAGACAGTAAGCGTCGAAGCTTTCTTT. Its translation: CASSLETVSVEAFF.

The J gene is TRBJ1-2, the V gene TRBV29-1; D possibly corresponds to TRBD1 (6 bases). Trimming left V 0 bases short and J 6 bases short, with 14 bases between. Germline values: CDR1 SQVTM, CDR2 ANQGSEA. The CDR3 sequence is 14 residues long. The CDR3 sequence is CSVEDDRPADGYTF. The DNA for the CDR3 is TGCAGCGTTGAAGACGACAGGCCTGCCGATGGCTACACCTTC.

CDR3 region: CASSLTAGLVRGEQFF. For the CDR3, the DNA is TGCGCCAGCAGCTTGACCGCGGGACTAGTTCGCGGTGAGCAGTTCTTC. J is TRBJ2-1 and V is TRBV5-1, with TRBD2 identical over 8 bases. CDR3 size: 16 residues. V lost 1 base and J lost 9; bases outside the gene matches: 12. Germline loops: CDR1 SGHRS, CDR2 YFSETQ.

This chain joins TRBV7-2 and TRBJ2-7; 9 bases map to TRBD2. The CDR3 covers 15 residues. The germline V gene encodes CDR1 SGHTA and CDR2 FQGNSA. V lost 2 bases, J lost 2 bases, and 4 bases stayed unmatched. CDR3 in amino acids: CASSLSAGGPYEQYF. For the CDR3, the DNA is TGTGCCAGCAGCTTAAGTGCGGGAGGGCCCTACGAGCAGTACTTC.

In its sample, this clone was seen once. This rearrangement joins TRBV5-1 to TRBJ2-5; possible D gene TRBD2, 6 bases. Germline-derived CDR1 and CDR2 are SGHRS and YFSETQ. V lost 3 bases and J 5 bases, leaving 20 bases between the germline ends. The CDR3 has 16 residues. CDR3 residues: CASSSLLTGEEETQYF. The CDR3 DNA follows: TGCGCCAGCAGCTCCCTTCTTACGGGAGAGGAGGAGACCCAGTACTTC. The full variable domain, with the rest looked up from reference TRBV5-1 and TRBJ2-5, is KAGVTQTPRYLIKTRGQQVTLSCSPISGHRSVSWYQQTPGQGLQFLFEYFSETQRNKGNFPGRFSGRQFSNSRSEMNVSTLELGDSALYLCASSSLLTGEEETQYFGPGTRLLVL.

V usage is TRBV29-1 and J usage is TRBJ1-1; D possibly corresponds to TRBD1 (5 bases). Germline loops: CDR1 SQVTM, CDR2 ANQGSEA. This CDR3 contains 18 residues. Between the trimmed V and J ends, which lost 6 bases and 2 bases, there was a span of 28 bases. The CDR3 region is CSVLTPTGRRAYNTEAFF. The CDR3 nucleotides read TGCAGCGTCTTAACGCCAACAGGAAGAAGGGCCTACAACACTGAAGCTTTCTTT.